These T cell receptor beta chains were read from a single sample in a study of T cell changes during pregnancy in multiple sclerosis. The repertoire was sequenced with immunoSEQ multiplex PCR; TCRdb's copy has only in-frame clones and lacks some. This sample has approximately 71,000 clones, with about nine tenths found just once. The specimen was peripheral blood, collected in the second trimester of pregnancy. The source is a female donor with multiple sclerosis, enrolled in a pregnancy study. The CDR3 runs from the conserved cysteine through the conserved F or W. The order of the fields is D gene, clone size, J gene, V gene, CDR3 protein, CDR3 DNA. The D gene is left open where the match is weak. Some rows have no size entry. The others give once, few or many, or a class for an expanded clone.

TRBD2 NA TRBJ2-5 TRBV11-3 CASSSLHGGAASKTQYF TGTGCCAGCAGCTCCCTCCACGGGGGGGCCGCCTCCAAGACCCAGTACTTC
NA NA TRBJ1-2 TRBV6-1 CASSVLTAYGYTF TGTGCCAGCAGTGTTTTGACAGCCTATGGCTACACCTTC
TRBD2 NA TRBJ2-5 TRBV29-1 CSLRLGLAQETQYF TGCAGCCTCAGACTGGGACTAGCCCAAGAGACCCAGTACTTC
TRBD2 NA TRBJ2-1 TRBV4-3 CASSQDLGGSVEQFF TGCGCCAGCAGCCAAGATTTGGGGGGGTCGGTTGAGCAGTTCTTC
TRBD1 NA TRBJ2-5 TRBV5-1 CASSFGQGSGRRETQYF TGCGCCAGCAGCTTTGGACAGGGCTCCGGCAGGAGGGAGACCCAGTACTTC
NA NA TRBJ1-5 TRBV27 CASSWARNQPQHF TGTGCCAGCAGTTGGGCACGCAATCAGCCCCAGCATTTT
TRBD2 once TRBJ2-3 TRBV7-2 CASSHTSDTDTQYF TGTGCCAGCAGCCACACTAGCGACACAGATACGCAGTATTTT
NA NA TRBJ1-6 TRBV4-2 CASSQDAGAESPLHF TGTGCCAGCAGCCAAGATGCGGGGGCGGAATCACCCCTCCACTTT
NA NA TRBJ1-1 TRBV29-1 CSVEVTQNTEAFF TGCAGCGTTGAAGTAACTCAAAACACTGAAGCTTTCTTT
TRBD2 NA TRBJ2-7 TRBV7-9 CASRASGTTYEQYF TGTGCCAGCCGAGCTAGCGGGACAACCTACGAGCAGTACTTC
TRBD1 NA TRBJ2-3 TRBV19 CASSKGTGVAGDTQYF TGTGCCAGTAGTAAAGGGACAGGGGTTGCAGGGGATACGCAGTATTTT
TRBD1 NA TRBJ2-5 TRBV5-4 CASSSPGQLQETQYF TGTGCCAGCAGCTCCCCGGGACAGCTCCAAGAGACCCAGTACTTC
TRBD2 NA TRBJ2-1 TRBV5-1 CASSLGLAGVVAYNEQFF TGCGCCAGCAGCTTGGGACTAGCGGGAGTTGTCGCCTACAATGAGCAGTTCTTC
NA NA TRBJ2-2 TRBV6-1 CARRDFLTGELFF TGTGCCAGACGGGACTTTTTAACCGGGGAGCTGTTTTTT
TRBD2 NA TRBJ2-7 TRBV4-2 CASSQDRAGNSYEQYF TGTGCCAGCAGCCAAGATCGAGCGGGAAACTCCTACGAGCAGTACTTC
NA NA TRBJ1-1 TRBV19 CASSRNRQGRSAEAFF TGTGCCAGTAGTAGAAACCGTCAGGGGCGAAGCGCTGAAGCTTTCTTT
NA medium-sized TRBJ2-1 TRBV19 CASSIGEGHVNEQFF TGTGCCAGTAGTATAGGAGAGGGCCATGTCAATGAGCAGTTCTTC
NA NA TRBJ1-1 TRBV6-5 CATSGGHLNTEAFF TGTGCCACCTCCGGGGGGCATCTGAACACTGAAGCTTTCTTT
TRBD2 NA TRBJ2-7 TRBV4-3 CASSPSGGSYEQYF TGCGCCAGCAGCCCTTCGGGGGGTTCCTACGAGCAGTACTTC
TRBD1 NA TRBJ1-5 TRBV27 CASSLWGTASNQPQHF TGTGCCAGCAGTTTATGGGGGACAGCAAGCAATCAGCCCCAGCATTTT
TRBD2 NA TRBJ2-7 TRBV6-6 CASSYPGLAVSYEQYF TGTGCCAGCAGTTACCCGGGGCTAGCGGTTTCCTACGAGCAGTACTTC
NA NA TRBJ1-6 TRBV14 CASSQETRNSPLHF TGTGCCAGCAGCCAAGAAACCCGGAATTCACCCCTCCACTTT
NA NA TRBJ2-2 TRBV7-9 CASRTGSVGGELFF TGTGCCAGCAGGACGGGTTCGGTGGGCGGGGAGCTGTTTTTT
TRBD2 NA TRBJ2-5 TRBV29-1 CSVVTAGGRETQYF TGCAGCGTTGTAACAGCGGGAGGGAGGGAGACCCAGTACTTC
TRBD2 NA TRBJ2-1 TRBV5-1 CASSLGASGYNEQFF TGCGCCAGCAGCTTGGGTGCTAGCGGTTACAATGAGCAGTTCTTC
TRBD2 NA TRBJ2-1 TRBV18 CASSPRGTGATSGSVWNEQFF TGTGCCAGCTCACCGAGAGGGACAGGAGCTACTAGCGGGAGTGTATGGAATGAGCAGTTCTTC
NA NA TRBJ2-4 TRBV2 CASSEAWSSGTLAKNIQYF TGTGCCAGCAGTGAAGCCTGGTCGTCAGGCACCTTAGCCAAAAACATTCAGTACTTC
TRBD2 NA TRBJ2-7 TRBV28 CASSLPGGGVEQYF TGTGCCAGCAGTTTGCCGGGGGGGGGAGTGGAGCAGTACTTC
TRBD2 NA TRBJ2-7 TRBV27 CASSLIGSGNSYEQYF TGTGCCAGCAGTTTGATCGGTAGCGGGAACTCCTACGAGCAGTACTTC
NA NA TRBJ1-1 TRBV27 CASSLTGGWNTEAFF TGTGCCAGCAGTTTAACGGGAGGGTGGAACACTGAAGCTTTCTTT
TRBD2 NA TRBJ2-2 TRBV19 CASSDRGSTSGSAGELFF TGTGCCAGTAGCGACAGGGGTTCGACTAGCGGGAGCGCCGGGGAGCTGTTTTTT
NA NA TRBJ2-1 TRBV6-5 CASISAHNEQFF TGTGCCAGCATTTCCGCGCACAATGAGCAGTTCTTC
TRBD1 NA TRBJ1-1 TRBV20-1 CSALQGTEAFF TGCAGCGCCCTACAGGGGACTGAAGCTTTCTTT
NA NA TRBJ2-7 TRBV30 CAWSSSDEQYF TGTGCCTGGAGTAGTAGCGACGAGCAGTACTTC
NA NA TRBJ1-1 TRBV4-1 CASRHPYSGNTEAFF TGCGCCAGCAGACACCCGTACTCAGGAAACACTGAAGCTTTCTTT
NA NA TRBJ1-2 TRBV30 CAWSAPSRRNHYGYTF TGTGCCTGGAGTGCTCCCTCGCGTAGAAATCACTATGGCTACACCTTC
NA NA TRBJ2-7 TRBV9 CASSADSSEQYF TGTGCCAGCAGCGCCGACTCGAGCGAGCAGTACTTC
NA NA TRBJ2-1 TRBV9 CASSARTNSREQFF TGTGCCAGCAGCGCCCGGACTAATTCACGTGAGCAGTTCTTC
NA NA TRBJ1-1 TRBV7-9 CASSFTGNAEAFF TGTGCCAGCAGTTTCACAGGTAATGCTGAAGCTTTCTTT
NA NA TRBJ2-2 TRBV19 CASSIAANTGELFF TGTGCCAGTAGTATCGCAGCGAACACCGGGGAGCTGTTTTTT
NA NA TRBJ2-5 TRBV7-6 CASTRLSGIQETQYF TGTGCCAGCACCCGCCTCTCAGGGATCCAAGAGACCCAGTACTTC
TRBD1 NA TRBJ1-2 TRBV19 CASSILQGAGGYTF TGTGCCAGTAGTATTTTACAGGGGGCTGGTGGCTACACCTTC
TRBD1 NA TRBJ1-2 TRBV4-1 CASSQGTGGYGYTF TGCGCCAGCAGCCAAGGGACAGGGGGCTACGGCTACACCTTC
TRBD2 NA TRBJ2-1 TRBV12-5 CASGLVSSGAYNEQFF TGTGCTAGTGGTTTGGTATCTAGCGGGGCTTACAATGAGCAGTTCTTC
NA NA TRBJ1-2 TRBV7-9 CASSDPGEWGYGYTF TGTGCCAGCAGCGATCCAGGGGAATGGGGCTATGGCTACACCTTC
TRBD1 NA TRBJ2-5 TRBV29-1 CSVTGTVEYQETQYF TGCAGCGTCACGGGGACAGTGGAGTACCAAGAGACCCAGTACTTC
NA NA TRBJ1-2 TRBV30 CAWSRGSSYGYTF TGTGCCTGGAGTCGGGGGTCGAGCTATGGCTACACCTTC
NA NA TRBJ2-3 TRBV6-5 CASSYGGADTQYF TGTGCCAGCAGTTACGGGGGCGCGGATACGCAGTATTTT
TRBD1 once TRBJ1-5 TRBV6-1 CASSERRTGDQPQHF TGTGCCAGCAGTGAAAGAAGGACAGGGGATCAGCCCCAGCATTTT
NA NA TRBJ2-5 TRBV5-1 CASSPEETQYF TGCGCCAGCAGCCCGGAAGAGACCCAGTACTTC
NA NA TRBJ2-7 TRBV30 CAWSKTGYEQYF TGTGCCTGGAGTAAGACAGGCTACGAGCAGTACTTC
NA NA TRBJ2-1 TRBV4-3 CASSHEGRGNEQFF TGCGCCAGCAGCCACGAAGGGAGGGGGAATGAGCAGTTCTTC
TRBD1 NA TRBJ2-7 TRBV7-3 CASSSTGGTSEQYF TGTGCCAGCAGCTCGACAGGGGGTACCTCCGAGCAGTACTTC
NA few TRBJ1-1 TRBV9 CASSVEQGSGAFF TGTGCCAGCAGCGTAGAACAGGGTTCGGGAGCTTTCTTT
NA NA TRBJ2-5 TRBV15 CATSRDLQETQYF TGTGCCACCAGCAGAGATCTTCAAGAGACCCAGTACTTC
TRBD1 NA TRBJ2-5 TRBV18 CASSPPTGEETQYF TGTGCCAGCTCACCACCGACAGGGGAGGAGACCCAGTACTTC
TRBD1 NA TRBJ1-1 TRBV6-5 CASRFSQGAITEAFF TGTGCCAGCAGGTTCTCACAGGGGGCGATCACTGAAGCTTTCTTT
NA NA TRBJ2-7 TRBV25-1 CASSEGRRGLPYEQYF TGTGCCAGCAGTGAAGGGCGACGGGGACTCCCCTACGAGCAGTACTTC